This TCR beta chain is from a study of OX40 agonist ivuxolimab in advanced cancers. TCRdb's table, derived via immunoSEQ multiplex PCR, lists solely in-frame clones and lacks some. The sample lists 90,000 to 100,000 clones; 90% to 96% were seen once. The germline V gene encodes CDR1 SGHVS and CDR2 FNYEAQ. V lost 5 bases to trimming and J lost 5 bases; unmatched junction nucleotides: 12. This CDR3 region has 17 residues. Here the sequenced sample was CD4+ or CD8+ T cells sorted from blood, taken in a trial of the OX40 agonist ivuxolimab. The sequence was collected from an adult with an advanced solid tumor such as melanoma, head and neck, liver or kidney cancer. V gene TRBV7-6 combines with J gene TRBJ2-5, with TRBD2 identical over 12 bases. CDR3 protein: CASSRLAGGPAEETQYF. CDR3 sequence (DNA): TGTGCCAGCAGCCGCCTAGCGGGAGGGCCCGCCGAGGAGACCCAGTACTTC.